Listed below are T cell receptor beta chains from one sample, sequenced in a study of early T cells in non-severe SARS-CoV-2 infection. From the 5' RACE reads, TCRdb called clonotypes with MiXCR, one entry per CDR3 protein. The sample holds about 69,000 distinct CDR3 sequences, under 9.5% seen once. The sequencing input was whole blood. The receptors were gathered from an adult who was a healthcare worker with PCR-confirmed SARS-CoV-2 infection or an uninfected control (not recorded which). The CDR3 runs from the conserved cysteine through the conserved F or W. A D gene is named only where the DNA matches it firmly. Some rows mark clone size as missing; the rest say once, few, many or name a class of expanded clone.

abundance,v_gene,d_gene,j_gene,CDR3aa,CDR3nt
few,TRBV3-1,.,TRBJ2-1,CASSQGGSYNEQFF,TGTGCCAGCAGCCAAGGAGGATCTTACAATGAGCAGTTCTTC
few,TRBV7-2,TRBD1,TRBJ2-3,CASSSDRGPDTQYF,TGTGCCAGCAGCTCGGACAGGGGGCCAGACACGCAGTATTTT
.,TRBV20-1,TRBD1,TRBJ1-2,CSATTRQGLYGYTF,TGCAGTGCCACCACTAGACAGGGGCTATATGGCTACACCTTC
few,TRBV7-2,.,TRBJ2-1,CASSFMNEQFF,TGTGCCAGCAGCTTTATGAATGAGCAGTTCTTC
.,TRBV7-9,TRBD2,TRBJ2-3,CASSFTSGRPTDTQYF,TGTGCCAGCAGCTTTACTAGCGGGAGACCTACAGATACGCAGTATTTT
.,TRBV6-2/TRBV6-3,TRBD1,TRBJ1-1,CASSNRGMNTEAFF,TGTGCCAGCAGTAACAGGGGAATGAACACTGAAGCTTTCTTT
many,TRBV20-1,TRBD2,TRBJ2-7,CSATRTSGYYEQYF,TGCAGTGCTACCAGGACTAGCGGATACTACGAGCAGTACTTC
many,TRBV6-1,TRBD1,TRBJ1-1,CASSGNRGRAEAFF,TGTGCCAGCAGTGGGAACAGGGGACGGGCTGAAGCTTTCTTT
few,TRBV7-6,.,TRBJ2-1,CASSPILAKSGYNEQFF,TGTGCCAGCAGTCCGATTCTAGCGAAAAGTGGGTACAATGAGCAGTTCTTC
many,TRBV5-1,.,TRBJ1-2,CASSLVLPGLRGDYGYTF,TGCGCCAGCAGCTTGGTACTCCCAGGCCTCCGAGGAGACTATGGCTACACCTTC
many,TRBV7-9,.,TRBJ2-3,CASSSGGSTDTQYF,TGTGCCAGCAGCTCTGGAGGAAGCACAGATACGCAGTATTTT
.,TRBV6-6,TRBD2,TRBJ2-4,CASSLEKRWGLAVAKNIQYF,TGTGCCAGCAGTTTGGAAAAGAGATGGGGACTAGCGGTAGCCAAAAACATTCAGTACTTC
few,TRBV6-2/TRBV6-3,TRBD1,TRBJ2-5,CASSYPSRDRDQETQYF,TGTGCCAGCAGTTACCCGTCCCGGGACAGGGACCAAGAGACCCAGTACTTC
many,TRBV9,TRBD2,TRBJ2-1,CASSVAGGSGNEQFF,TGTGCCAGCAGCGTAGCGGGAGGTTCTGGTAATGAGCAGTTCTTC
many,TRBV20-1,TRBD2,TRBJ2-7,CSARASGPSYEQYF,TGCAGTGCTAGGGCTAGCGGGCCTTCCTACGAGCAGTACTTC
few,TRBV11-1,.,TRBJ2-3,CASSENRGGNTQYF,TGTGCCAGCAGCGAGAACAGGGGAGGAAATACGCAGTATTTT
.,TRBV28,.,TRBJ1-4,CASNGPGFLEKLFF,TGTGCCAGCAACGGACCTGGGTTCTTGGAAAAACTGTTTTTT
many,TRBV4-3,TRBD2,TRBJ2-1,CASSRSGVSYNEQFF,TGCGCCAGCAGCCGGAGCGGGGTTTCCTACAATGAGCAGTTCTTC
many,TRBV4-3,.,TRBJ1-1,CASSQETTWNTEAFF,TGCGCCAGCAGCCAAGAGACGACTTGGAACACTGAAGCTTTCTTT
.,TRBV3-1,.,TRBJ2-7,CASSPSGGVIEQYF,TGTGCCAGCAGCCCATCCGGGGGCGTGATCGAGCAGTACTTC
many,TRBV6-2/TRBV6-3,TRBD2,TRBJ2-1,CASSIAGGEYNEQFF,TGTGCCAGCAGCATAGCGGGAGGAGAGTACAATGAGCAGTTCTTC
few,TRBV5-8,.,TRBJ2-3,CASSLFIPPDTQYF,TGTGCCAGCAGCTTGTTCATCCCGCCAGATACGCAGTATTTT
few,TRBV4-1,.,TRBJ2-2,CASSQARVRGRTFKGEDTGELFF,TGCGCCAGCAGCCAAGCTAGAGTCAGGGGTAGGACCTTTAAAGGAGAAGACACCGGGGAGCTGTTTTTT
many,TRBV20-1,TRBD1,TRBJ2-4,CSARTTGSGNIQYF,TGCAGTGCTCGGACGACAGGGTCAGGGAACATTCAGTACTTC
many,TRBV5-1,.,TRBJ2-3,CASSLRGRATDTQYF,TGCGCCAGCAGCCTACGGGGGCGGGCAACAGATACGCAGTATTTT
many,TRBV29-1,.,TRBJ1-1,CSVDYVFTEAFF,TGCAGCGTTGATTACGTATTCACTGAAGCTTTCTTT
many,TRBV29-1,.,TRBJ1-1,CSVIGQLNTEAFF,TGCAGCGTTATAGGGCAATTGAACACTGAAGCTTTCTTT
few,TRBV20-1,TRBD2,TRBJ2-1,CSATTSSGGLNEQFF,TGCAGTGCAACAACGTCTAGCGGGGGACTCAATGAGCAGTTCTTC
.,TRBV6-5,.,TRBJ2-2,CASSYVGAANTGELFF,TGTGCCAGCAGTTACGTTGGGGCGGCGAACACCGGGGAGCTGTTTTTT
.,TRBV7-2,.,TRBJ1-1,CASSLVGGNTEAFF,TGTGCCAGCAGCTTAGTAGGGGGTAACACTGAAGCTTTCTTT
many,TRBV12-3/TRBV12-4,.,TRBJ1-6,CASTEDGPYNSPLHF,TGTGCCAGCACCGAGGACGGTCCCTATAATTCACCCCTCCACTTT
few,TRBV23-1,TRBD2,TRBJ2-2,CAPQTASGGQTGELFF,TGCGCCCCGCAGACCGCTAGCGGGGGTCAAACCGGGGAGCTGTTTTTT
.,TRBV30,.,TRBJ2-5,CAWSVGGDQETQYF,TGTGCCTGGAGTGTAGGAGGGGATCAAGAGACCCAGTACTTC
many,TRBV11-2,TRBD2,TRBJ2-5,CASSFRIFIATSGRPQDGETQYF,TGTGCCAGCAGCTTTCGGATCTTCATCGCCACTAGCGGGAGACCCCAGGATGGAGAGACCCAGTACTTC
few,TRBV5-1,.,TRBJ2-3,CASSPLWGRTDTQYF,TGCGCCAGCAGCCCACTATGGGGGAGAACGGATACGCAGTATTTT
few,TRBV13,.,TRBJ2-7,CASSLATDESYEQYF,TGTGCCAGCAGCTTAGCCACGGACGAGTCCTACGAGCAGTACTTC
many,TRBV28,.,TRBJ1-5,CASSLGLERMEPQHF,TGTGCCAGCAGTTTAGGCTTGGAGCGGATGGAGCCCCAGCATTTT
many,TRBV18,TRBD2,TRBJ2-3,CASSPAGADTQYF,TGTGCCAGCTCACCAGCGGGGGCAGATACGCAGTATTTT
many,TRBV4-3,TRBD2,TRBJ2-7,CASSQEASGSYEQYF,TGCGCCAGCAGCCAAGAGGCTAGCGGGAGTTACGAGCAGTACTTC
many,TRBV11-2,.,TRBJ2-1,CASSLGGTTYNEQFF,TGTGCCAGCAGCTTAGGCGGTACTACCTACAATGAGCAGTTCTTC
many,TRBV27,.,TRBJ2-1,CASSPWQGRNEQFF,TGTGCCAGCAGTCCTTGGCAGGGTAGGAATGAGCAGTTCTTC